These 27 T cell receptor beta chains share one sample of origin, sequenced in a study of PD-1 blockade in classical Hodgkin lymphoma. The table came from immunoSEQ multiplex PCR; TCRdb's copy has only in-frame clones and leaves some out. The data hold 50,000 to 75,000 clones, with about 88% observed a single time. In every patient, relapse followed autologous stem cell transplantation, while exposure to brentuximab vedotin differed. The source material was peripheral blood mononuclear cells (PBMCs), sampled before the second cycle of nivolumab. These receptors originate from a human donor with classical Hodgkin lymphoma.

J is TRBJ1-1 and V is TRBV6-6; D remains ambiguous. The CDR3 runs to 13 residues. The germline V gene has CDR1 MNHNY and CDR2 SVGAGI (reference sequence). Trimming stripped 6 bases from V and 8 bases from J, with 16 bases between. The CDR3 reads CASRGSLGREAFF. The CDR3 nucleotides are TGTGCCAGCAGAGGGTCATTGGGCAGAGAAGCTTTCTTT.

The chain has TRBV25-1 and TRBJ2-7; 7 bases align to TRBD1. The CDR3 runs to 13 residues. In germline, CDR1 is MGHDK, CDR2 SYGVNS. Trimming cost V 2 bases and J 3 bases; bases outside gene matches: 1. For the CDR3, the DNA is TGTGCCAGCAGTGAAGGGGACAGCTACGAGCAGTACTTC. It translates to CASSEGDSYEQYF.

J is TRBJ2-1 and V is TRBV5-6; D possibly corresponds to TRBD2 (5 bases). This CDR3 has 16 amino acids. Trimming stripped 0 bases from V and 1 base from J, with 11 bases between. CDR1 and CDR2 from the germline V gene are SGHDT and YYEEEE. DNA of the CDR3: TGTGCCAGCAGCTTGGCAGCCAGAGGGTCCTACAATGAGCAGTTCTTC. It is translated as CASSLAARGSYNEQFF.

The chain carries TRBV5-5 and TRBJ1-2; D is uncertain. The V gene's germline CDR1 is SGHKS and CDR2 YYEKEE (reference sequence). The length of the CDR3 is 13 residues. Trimming left V 2 bases short and J 1 base short, with 6 bases between. CDR3 in DNA: TGTGCCAGCAGCTTCCAGATTAACTATGGCTACACCTTC. As protein: CASSFQINYGYTF.

The rearrangement joins TRBV29-1 to TRBJ2-3; 10 positions match TRBD1. Germline V gene lookup returns CDR1 SQVTM and CDR2 ANQGSEA. The CDR3 covers 15 residues. Trimming cost V 7 bases and J 6 bases; bases outside gene matches: 13. The DNA for the CDR3 is TGCAGCGCAATAAGCCGGGACAGGGGCCCCGATACGCAGTATTTT. Residues: CSAISRDRGPDTQYF.

J is TRBJ1-2 and V is TRBV4-1; TRBD1 aligns across 8 bases. Germline assignment: CDR1 MGHRA and CDR2 YSYEKL. The CDR3 loop spans 17 amino acids. The J segment lost 4 bases and the V segment lost 0 bases, leaving 10 bases of the junction unmatched. CDR3 protein: CASSQESVQGAFYGYTF. In DNA, the CDR3 is TGCGCCAGCAGCCAAGAGTCTGTGCAGGGGGCGTTCTATGGCTACACCTTC.

This chain links TRBV5-4 with TRBJ2-7; 11 bases are a match to TRBD2. V trimming: 5 bases; J trimming: 0 bases; junction bases outside the gene matches: 10. The V gene's germline CDR1 is SGHNT and CDR2 YYREEE (reference sequence). The CDR3 is 17 residues long. CDR3 DNA: TGTGCCAGCAGGGACCGGTCGACTAGCGGGACCTCCTACGAGCAGTACTTC. Encoded protein: CASRDRSTSGTSYEQYF.

The chain is built from TRBV5-1 and TRBJ2-1; no reliable D call. The V and J ends lost 4 bases and 3 bases respectively, with 11 bases between them. The CDR3 contains 14 residues. CDR1 and CDR2 (germline): SGHRS, YFSETQ. In nucleotides, the CDR3 is TGCGCCAGCAGCCCACAACAGAACTACAATGAGCAGTTCTTC. It yields the protein CASSPQQNYNEQFF.

This chain links TRBV6-5 with TRBJ2-3; D not certain. Trimming left V 2 bases short and J 0 bases short, with 6 bases between. The CDR3 covers 14 residues. The V gene's germline CDR1 is MNHEY and CDR2 SVGAGI. The CDR3 sequence is CASSYRFSTDTQYF. The CDR3 DNA sequence: TGTGCCAGCAGTTACAGGTTTAGCACAGATACGCAGTATTTT.

V usage is TRBV10-1 and J usage is TRBJ1-6, with 7 bases fitting TRBD1. Germline V gene data show CDR1 as WNHNN and CDR2 as SYGVQD (reference sequence). V lost 4 bases to trimming and J lost 7 bases; unmatched junction nucleotides: 4. This CDR3 has 14 residues. For the CDR3, the DNA is TGCGCCAGCAGTGGACAGGGAGGAAATTCACCCCTCCACTTT. Translated, it gives CASSGQGGNSPLHF.

This chain links TRBV6-5 with TRBJ2-7; 7 bases map to TRBD1. This CDR3 contains 15 residues. V shed 4 bases, J shed 1 base, and the junction held 7 bases outside the gene matches. Germline V gives CDR1 MNHEY, CDR2 SVGAGI. The CDR3 bases are TGTGCCAGCAGTTCCAGGGGGTGGGGTTCCTACGAGCAGTACTTC. As protein: CASSSRGWGSYEQYF.

There are a few counts of this clone. The chain couples TRBV14 to TRBJ2-5; no reliable D call. The germline gives CDR1 SGHDN, CDR2 FVKESK. V was clipped by 4 bases and J by 2 bases, with 17 bases between them. This CDR3 is 16 amino acids long. This chain's CDR3 is CASSLRTPGAQETQYF. The CDR3 nucleotides are TGTGCCAGCAGCCTCCGAACCCCTGGAGCACAAGAGACCCAGTACTTC.

The rearrangement links TRBV10-3 to TRBJ1-2; no firm D call. The CDR3 loop spans 15 amino acids. Trimming pared 3 bases from V and 1 base from J, leaving 12 bases between. Germline lookup yields CDR1 ENHRY and CDR2 SYGVKD. CDR3 sequence (DNA): TGTGCCATCAGTGACCCGGCGGGGTTTAACTATGGCTACACCTTC. Amino acid sequence: CAISDPAGFNYGYTF.

The chain recombines TRBV5-5 with TRBJ2-7; 10 bases are shared with TRBD2. The CDR3 is made up of 16 amino acids. Germline V gene sequence: CDR1 SGHKS, CDR2 YYEKEE (reference sequence). J gave up 5 bases and V 0 bases, and 8 bases lay outside the gene matches. CDR3 coding DNA: TGTGCCAGCAGCTTGGGAGCGGGGGGGCAGTTCCACGAGCAGTACTTC. Translated, it gives CASSLGAGGQFHEQYF.

V is TRBV27 and J is TRBJ1-2, with no clear D. The CDR3 contains 12 residues. CDR1 is MNHEY, CDR2 SMNVEV, per germline (reference sequence). The ends were cut back, 5 bases at V and 6 bases at J, with 10 bases in the middle. The CDR3 DNA reads as TGTGCCAGCAGTGACCGAGCGAATGGCTACACCTTC. Protein product: CASSDRANGYTF.

The rearrangement uses TRBV13 and TRBJ1-2; D remains ambiguous. The V end was cut by 1 base, the J end by 6 bases, with 12 bases between. CDR1 is PRHDT, CDR2 FYEKMQ, per germline (reference sequence). The CDR3 sequence is 14 residues long. The CDR3 sequence is CASSLDEASNGYTF. For the CDR3, the DNA is TGTGCCAGCAGCTTAGACGAGGCCTCTAATGGCTACACCTTC.

This clone was seen a single time. The chain carries TRBV27 and TRBJ2-3; no clear D gene. Per the germline V gene, CDR1 is MNHEY and CDR2 is SMNVEV (reference sequence). The germline V and J ends were trimmed by 5 bases and 2 bases, with 8 bases remaining between them. This CDR3 contains 13 residues. The CDR3 is CASSTRPTDTQYF. The CDR3 nucleotides are TGTGCCAGCAGTACCAGACCCACAGATACGCAGTATTTT.

The genes are TRBV9 and TRBJ1-2; a possible D gene is TRBD1 (5 bases). Germline CDR1 and CDR2: SGDLS and YYNGEE. Trimming took 4 bases from V and 4 from J, leaving 17 bases between them. The CDR3 contains 15 residues. CDR3 loop: CASSTQQVWGYGYTF. In DNA, the CDR3 is TGTGCCAGCAGCACCCAACAGGTTTGGGGCTATGGCTACACCTTC.

This clone came up a few times. This chain uses TRBV7-9 with TRBJ1-6; TRBD1 agrees at 10 bases. Germline loops: CDR1 SEHNR, CDR2 FQNEAQ (reference sequence). The CDR3 runs to 16 residues. The trim removed 5 bases at V and 7 bases at J, leaving 8 bases unmatched. As DNA, the CDR3 is TGTGCCAGCAGCGTAATAACGGGACAGGGGAATTCACCCCTCCACTTT. Its protein is CASSVITGQGNSPLHF.

The gene calls are TRBV7-9 and TRBJ1-6; weak D call: TRBD1 (5 bases). V lost 4 bases, J lost 0 bases, and 10 bases lay in between. There are 16 residues in the CDR3. Germline loops: CDR1 SEHNR, CDR2 FQNEAQ (reference sequence). The CDR3 nucleotides are TGTGCCAGCAGCTCCCCCGGGGGCTCCTATAATTCACCCCTCCACTTT. Translating it yields CASSSPGGSYNSPLHF.

This rearrangement joins TRBV5-1 to TRBJ2-3, with D tentatively TRBD1 or TRBD2 (5 bases each). Germline values: CDR1 SGHRS, CDR2 YFSETQ. The CDR3 length is 13 residues. Trimming removed 9 bases at V and 6 bases at J, with 17 bases between. CDR3 DNA sequence: TGCGCCACCCGGGACCCACCTAATGATACGCAGTATTTT. Protein product: CATRDPPNDTQYF. Combining the CDR3 with reference TRBV5-1 and TRBJ2-3 gives the whole variable domain KAGVTQTPRYLIKTRGQQVTLSCSPISGHRSVSWYQQTPGQGLQFLFEYFSETQRNKGNFPGRFSGRQFSNSRSEMNVSTLELGDSALYLCATRDPPNDTQYFGPGTRLTVL.

This sequence joins TRBV6-5 and TRBJ2-1; 8 nucleotides line up with TRBD2. Germline V gene data show CDR1 as MNHEY and CDR2 as SVGAGI. V lost 0 bases, J lost 4 bases, and 5 bases stayed unmatched. The CDR3 runs to 16 residues. CDR3: CASSYSTGGAYNEQFF. For the CDR3, the DNA is TGTGCCAGCAGTTACTCGACCGGGGGGGCGTACAATGAGCAGTTCTTC.

The chain is built from TRBV19 and TRBJ2-1; 11 nucleotides line up with TRBD2. The germline V gene encodes CDR1 LNHDA and CDR2 SQIVND (reference sequence). The CDR3 extends over 15 amino acids. Trimming removed 5 bases from V and 7 bases from J; junction bases left unmatched: 7. The CDR3 DNA reads TGTGCCAGTAGTGTACTAGCGGGAGCGAGGAATGAGCAGTTCTTC. Encoded protein: CASSVLAGARNEQFF. Combining the CDR3 with reference TRBV19 and TRBJ2-1 gives the whole variable domain DGGITQSPKYLFRKEGQNVTLSCEQNLNHDAMYWYRQDPGQGLRLIYYSQIVNDFQKGDIAEGYSVSREKKESFPLTVTSAQKNPTAFYLCASSVLAGARNEQFFGPGTRLTVL.

The gene calls are TRBV7-2 and TRBJ1-4; no reliable D call. CDR3 length: 13 residues. The V gene's germline CDR1 is SGHTA and CDR2 FQGNSA. Deletions cut 2 bases from V and 14 bases from J, with 15 bases between. The CDR3 nucleotides are TGTGCCAGCAGCTTAATAAGGGATACAGAGCTGTTTTTT. Translation: CASSLIRDTELFF.

This chain connects TRBV7-2 to TRBJ2-3, with 10 bases aligning to TRBD2. CDR3 length equals 19 residues. V lost 1 base to trimming and J lost 1 base; unmatched junction nucleotides: 11. The V gene's germline CDR1 is SGHTA and CDR2 FQGNSA. The DNA for the CDR3 is TGTGCCAGCAGCTTAGTAAGTGGGCTAGCGGGGGAAGGCACAGATACGCAGTATTTT. Its protein is CASSLVSGLAGEGTDTQYF.

The chain employs TRBV4-1 and TRBJ1-5, with D maybe TRBD1 (6 bases). The CDR3 runs to 18 residues. V shed 0 bases and J shed 0 bases, with 15 bases lying between them. The germline V gene encodes CDR1 MGHRA and CDR2 YSYEKL. The CDR3 protein is CASSQDQVQGYSNQPQHF. The CDR3 DNA follows: TGCGCCAGCAGCCAAGATCAAGTACAGGGATATAGCAATCAGCCCCAGCATTTT.

The chain carries TRBV11-2 and TRBJ2-7; D perhaps matches TRBD1 (6 bases). Trimming shortened V by 3 bases and J by 0 bases, and 9 bases separated the two germline ends. The CDR3 is 14 residues long. Germline V gene sequence: CDR1 SGHAT, CDR2 FQNNGV. The CDR3 bases are TGTGCCAGCAGCTTCCAGGGGTCCTCCTACGAGCAGTACTTC. This translates into CASSFQGSSYEQYF.